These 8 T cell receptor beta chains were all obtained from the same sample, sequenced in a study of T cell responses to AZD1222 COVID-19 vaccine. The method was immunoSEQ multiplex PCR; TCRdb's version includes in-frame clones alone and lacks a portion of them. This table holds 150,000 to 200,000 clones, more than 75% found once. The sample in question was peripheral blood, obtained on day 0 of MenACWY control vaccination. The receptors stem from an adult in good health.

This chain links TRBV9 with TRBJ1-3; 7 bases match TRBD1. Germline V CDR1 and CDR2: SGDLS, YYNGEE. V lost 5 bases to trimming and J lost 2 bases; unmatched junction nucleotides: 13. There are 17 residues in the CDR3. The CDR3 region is CASSHPGQEAAGNTIYF. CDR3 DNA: TGTGCCAGCAGTCATCCAGGACAGGAGGCTGCTGGAAACACCATATATTTT.

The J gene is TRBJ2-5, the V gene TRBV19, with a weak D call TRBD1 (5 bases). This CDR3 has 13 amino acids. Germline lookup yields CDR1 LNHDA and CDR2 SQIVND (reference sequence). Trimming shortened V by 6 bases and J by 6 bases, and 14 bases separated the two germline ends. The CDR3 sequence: CASSSQVLKTQYF. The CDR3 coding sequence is TGTGCCAGTAGCTCACAGGTCTTGAAGACCCAGTACTTC.

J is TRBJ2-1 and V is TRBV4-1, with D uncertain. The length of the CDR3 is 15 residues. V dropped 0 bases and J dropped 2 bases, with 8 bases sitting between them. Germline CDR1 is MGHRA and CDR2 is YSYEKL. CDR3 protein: CASSQEGPPYNEQFF. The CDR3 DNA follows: TGCGCCAGCAGCCAAGAGGGCCCCCCCTACAATGAGCAGTTCTTC.

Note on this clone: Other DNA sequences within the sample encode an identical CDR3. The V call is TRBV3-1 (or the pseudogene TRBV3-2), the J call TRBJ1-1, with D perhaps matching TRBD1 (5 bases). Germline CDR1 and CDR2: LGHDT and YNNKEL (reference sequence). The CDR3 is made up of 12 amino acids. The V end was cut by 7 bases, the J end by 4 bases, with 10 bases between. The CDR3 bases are TGTGCCAGCAAGGGGCAGGGCACTGAAGCTTTCTTT. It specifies CASKGQGTEAFF.

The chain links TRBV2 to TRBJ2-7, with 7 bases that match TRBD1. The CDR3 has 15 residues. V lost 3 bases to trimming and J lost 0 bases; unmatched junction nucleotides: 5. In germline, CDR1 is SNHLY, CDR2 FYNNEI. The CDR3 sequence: CASSDGQASSYEQYF. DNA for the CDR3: TGTGCCAGCAGTGATGGACAGGCGAGCTCCTACGAGCAGTACTTC.

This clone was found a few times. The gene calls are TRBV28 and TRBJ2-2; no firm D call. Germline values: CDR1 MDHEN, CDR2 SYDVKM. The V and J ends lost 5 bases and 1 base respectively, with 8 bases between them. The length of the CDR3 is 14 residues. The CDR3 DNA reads TGTGCCAGCAGTCCGAGCCTGAACACCGGGGAGCTGTTTTTT. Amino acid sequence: CASSPSLNTGELFF.

CDR3 sequence reads: CATSTTRDSPFNEQFF. CDR3 DNA: TGTGCCACCAGCACGACCCGGGACTCCCCATTCAATGAGCAGTTCTTC. V and J are TRBV15 and TRBJ2-1; D is possibly TRBD2 (6 bases). This CDR3 spans 16 amino acids. Germline values: CDR1 LNHNV, CDR2 YYDKDF (reference sequence). Deletions cut 4 bases from V and 6 bases from J, with 19 bases between.

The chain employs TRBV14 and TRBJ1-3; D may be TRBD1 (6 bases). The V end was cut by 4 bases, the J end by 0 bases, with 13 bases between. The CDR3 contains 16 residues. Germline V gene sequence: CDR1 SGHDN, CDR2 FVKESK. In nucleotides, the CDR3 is TGTGCCAGCAGCCGCGGACAGAGTTACTCTGGAAACACCATATATTTT. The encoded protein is CASSRGQSYSGNTIYF.